Listed below are T cell receptor beta chains from one sample, sequenced in a study of T-cell reconstitution after alpha-beta-depleted transplantation in children. TCRdb reanalysed the PCR reads using MiXCR and keeps one entry per CDR3 protein. The data show 440,000 or so distinct CDR3 sequences, with approximately 11% seen just once and 5% to 6.5% held by the top ten. The specimen was PBMCs from the stem cell graft donor, collected from the stem cell graft. The receptors were sampled from a human donor who donated a stem cell graft to a child with acute myeloid leukemia. CDR3s include the opening cysteine and the closing phenylalanine or tryptophan. D genes are given only for firm matches. Clone size appears in some rows only: once, few, many, or a class for an expanded clone.

D gene: NA
V gene: TRBV5-1
clone size: few
J gene: TRBJ2-2
CDR3 DNA: TGCGCCAGCAGCTCGGAGGGCCTTACCGGGGAGCTGTTTTTT
CDR3 protein: CASSSEGLTGELFF

D gene: NA
V gene: TRBV30
clone size: once
J gene: TRBJ2-4
CDR3 DNA: TGTGCCTGGACTCGAACAGGGAGATTAGAAAACATTCAGTACTTC
CDR3 protein: CAWTRTGRLENIQYF

D gene: NA
V gene: TRBV20-1
clone size: few
J gene: TRBJ1-2
CDR3 DNA: TGCAGTGCCCTCTCGGACTTGGACTATGGCTACACCTTC
CDR3 protein: CSALSDLDYGYTF

D gene: TRBD1
V gene: TRBV7-3
clone size: NA
J gene: TRBJ1-4
CDR3 DNA: TGTGCCAGCAGCCGGGACAGGGGGAGTGAAAAACTGTTTTTT
CDR3 protein: CASSRDRGSEKLFF

D gene: NA
V gene: TRBV29-1
clone size: NA
J gene: TRBJ2-3
CDR3 DNA: TGCAGCGTCGGACAGCTATTTGGGTCAGATACGCAGTATTTT
CDR3 protein: CSVGQLFGSDTQYF

D gene: TRBD2
V gene: TRBV27
clone size: NA
J gene: TRBJ2-1
CDR3 DNA: TGTGCCAGCAGGACGATAATCAAACTAGCGGGAGGGCCTTCTGAGCAGTTCTTC
CDR3 protein: CASRTIIKLAGGPSEQFF

D gene: NA
V gene: TRBV20-1
clone size: many
J gene: TRBJ2-4
CDR3 DNA: TGCAGTGCTAGTCCCGGGGTACTAGCCAAAAACATTCAGTACTTC
CDR3 protein: CSASPGVLAKNIQYF

D gene: TRBD2
V gene: TRBV6-5
clone size: NA
J gene: TRBJ2-7
CDR3 DNA: TGTGCCAGCAGTTACTCGAGAGCGGGAGGTCTCTCCTTCGAGCAGTACTTC
CDR3 protein: CASSYSRAGGLSFEQYF

D gene: NA
V gene: TRBV6-5
clone size: NA
J gene: TRBJ2-1
CDR3 DNA: TGTGCCAGCAGTTTCTCACCATTCTACCGGGACACCTCCTACAATGAGCAGTTCTTC
CDR3 protein: CASSFSPFYRDTSYNEQFF

D gene: TRBD2
V gene: TRBV25-1
clone size: many
J gene: TRBJ2-1
CDR3 DNA: TGTGCCACCTTCTCTGGACTAGCGGGTGTGAGCTCCTACAATGAGCAGTTCTTC
CDR3 protein: CATFSGLAGVSSYNEQFF

D gene: NA
V gene: TRBV24-1
clone size: many
J gene: TRBJ2-2
CDR3 DNA: TGTGCCACCAGTAAGGGAAACACCGGGGAGCTGTTTTTT
CDR3 protein: CATSKGNTGELFF

D gene: TRBD1
V gene: TRBV10-2
clone size: many
J gene: TRBJ2-5
CDR3 DNA: TGCGCCAGCAGTGCTAGACAGGGTCTCGAAGAGACCCAGTACTTC
CDR3 protein: CASSARQGLEETQYF

D gene: NA
V gene: TRBV14
clone size: NA
J gene: TRBJ1-2
CDR3 DNA: TGTGCCAGCAGCCAAATATCGATCAGCCCCGGGGACTATGGCGACACCTTC
CDR3 protein: CASSQISISPGDYGDTF

D gene: NA
V gene: TRBV10-3
clone size: NA
J gene: TRBJ2-1
CDR3 DNA: TGTGCCATCAGTGGTAGACTGGGCTCCTACAATGAGCAGTTCTTC
CDR3 protein: CAISGRLGSYNEQFF

D gene: TRBD2
V gene: TRBV3-1
clone size: many
J gene: TRBJ2-1
CDR3 DNA: TGTGCCAGCAGACCCGCGGGGGACCCCTACAATGAGCAGTTCTTC
CDR3 protein: CASRPAGDPYNEQFF

D gene: TRBD2
V gene: TRBV11-2
clone size: once
J gene: TRBJ2-5
CDR3 DNA: TGTGCCAGCAGCTTAGTCCGACTAGCGGGGGAAGGGACCCAGTACTTC
CDR3 protein: CASSLVRLAGEGTQYF

D gene: NA
V gene: TRBV12-3/TRBV12-4
clone size: NA
J gene: TRBJ1-2
CDR3 DNA: TGTGCCAGCAGTTTTGCTGGCTATGGCTACACCTTC
CDR3 protein: CASSFAGYGYTF

D gene: NA
V gene: TRBV20-1
clone size: few
J gene: TRBJ1-1
CDR3 DNA: TGCAGTGCTAGATCGTTGGGGGGCACTGAAGCTTTCTTT
CDR3 protein: CSARSLGGTEAFF

D gene: NA
V gene: TRBV20-1
clone size: few
J gene: TRBJ2-7
CDR3 DNA: TGCAGTGCTCTGGACTACGAGCAGTACTTC
CDR3 protein: CSALDYEQYF

D gene: TRBD2
V gene: TRBV6-1
clone size: NA
J gene: TRBJ2-1
CDR3 DNA: TGTGCCAGCACACAGGCGGGGAGGGATGAGCAGTTCTTC
CDR3 protein: CASTQAGRDEQFF

D gene: NA
V gene: TRBV12-3/TRBV12-4
clone size: NA
J gene: TRBJ1-5
CDR3 DNA: TGTGCCAGCAGTTCAGGTTCGGCAGATAATCAGCCCCAGCATTTT
CDR3 protein: CASSSGSADNQPQHF

D gene: NA
V gene: TRBV20-1
clone size: NA
J gene: TRBJ1-5
CDR3 DNA: TGCAGTGCTAGGGGATCCGGGGGTGATCAGCCCCAGCATTTT
CDR3 protein: CSARGSGGDQPQHF

D gene: TRBD2
V gene: TRBV5-1
clone size: few
J gene: TRBJ2-3
CDR3 DNA: TGCGCCAGCAGCTTCCAAGGGCAACTAGCGGGAGGCGCAGATACGCAGTATTTT
CDR3 protein: CASSFQGQLAGGADTQYF

D gene: NA
V gene: TRBV15
clone size: many
J gene: TRBJ2-3
CDR3 DNA: TGTGCCACCAGCAGACCCATGGGTTGGGGGACAGATACGCAGTATTTT
CDR3 protein: CATSRPMGWGTDTQYF

D gene: NA
V gene: TRBV11-2
clone size: NA
J gene: TRBJ2-3
CDR3 DNA: TGTGCCAGCAGCACACGGAGGACCCCAGATACGCAGTATTTT
CDR3 protein: CASSTRRTPDTQYF

D gene: TRBD2
V gene: TRBV5-6
clone size: few
J gene: TRBJ2-1
CDR3 DNA: TGTGCCAGCAGCTACCCGTCAGACGACAGGGGTGGGACTAGCGGGAGGTTGAATGAGCAGTTCTTC
CDR3 protein: CASSYPSDDRGGTSGRLNEQFF

D gene: NA
V gene: TRBV3-1
clone size: many
J gene: TRBJ1-2
CDR3 DNA: TGTGCCAGCAGCCAAGATGGGCACCGCGGCTACACCTTC
CDR3 protein: CASSQDGHRGYTF

D gene: NA
V gene: TRBV30
clone size: few
J gene: TRBJ1-3
CDR3 DNA: TGTGCCTGGACGGGGAATCCTGGCGGCACCATATATTTT
CDR3 protein: CAWTGNPGGTIYF

D gene: NA
V gene: TRBV20-1
clone size: few
J gene: TRBJ2-7
CDR3 DNA: TGCAGTGCTATACTACAGAGCTCCTACGAGCAGTACTTC
CDR3 protein: CSAILQSSYEQYF

D gene: NA
V gene: TRBV30
clone size: few
J gene: TRBJ2-1
CDR3 DNA: TGTGCCTGGAGTCTGCGTTGGGACAATGAGCAGTTCTTC
CDR3 protein: CAWSLRWDNEQFF

D gene: TRBD2
V gene: TRBV10-3
clone size: few
J gene: TRBJ2-1
CDR3 DNA: TGTGCCATCAGTGAGTCGGGACTAGCGGGGGGCACGGATGAGCAGTTCTTC
CDR3 protein: CAISESGLAGGTDEQFF

D gene: TRBD1
V gene: TRBV7-9
clone size: NA
J gene: TRBJ1-4
CDR3 DNA: TGTGCCAGCAACCCCGGGACAGATAATGAAAAACTGTTTTTT
CDR3 protein: CASNPGTDNEKLFF

D gene: NA
V gene: TRBV6-6
clone size: NA
J gene: TRBJ1-2
CDR3 DNA: TGTGCCAGCAACCCCCGATGGGGGGAAGGCTACACCTTC
CDR3 protein: CASNPRWGEGYTF

D gene: TRBD1
V gene: TRBV20-1
clone size: few
J gene: TRBJ2-3
CDR3 DNA: TGCAGTGCACTACAGGGGGTAGCAGATACGCAGTATTTT
CDR3 protein: CSALQGVADTQYF

D gene: NA
V gene: TRBV29-1
clone size: few
J gene: TRBJ2-1
CDR3 DNA: TGCAGCGTTGAAGGGCAGGACAATGAGCAGTTCTTC
CDR3 protein: CSVEGQDNEQFF

D gene: TRBD2
V gene: TRBV27
clone size: NA
J gene: TRBJ2-7
CDR3 DNA: TGTGCCAGCAGTTCGACTAGCGGACCCTACGAGCAGTACTTC
CDR3 protein: CASSSTSGPYEQYF

D gene: NA
V gene: TRBV5-1
clone size: many
J gene: TRBJ2-1
CDR3 DNA: TGCGCCAGCAGACAGGGCAATGAGCAGTTCTTC
CDR3 protein: CASRQGNEQFF

D gene: NA
V gene: TRBV6-2/TRBV6-3
clone size: few
J gene: TRBJ2-1
CDR3 DNA: TGTGCCAGCAGTTACATAGGACCCGAGCAGTTCTTC
CDR3 protein: CASSYIGPEQFF

D gene: NA
V gene: TRBV2
clone size: NA
J gene: TRBJ2-3
CDR3 DNA: TGTGCCAGCACGGCGGAGAGGCGGACAGATACGCAGTATTTT
CDR3 protein: CASTAERRTDTQYF

D gene: TRBD2
V gene: TRBV20-1
clone size: many
J gene: TRBJ2-3
CDR3 DNA: TGCAGTGCTAGTGGAGTGACTAGCGGACTCACAGATACGCAGTATTTT
CDR3 protein: CSASGVTSGLTDTQYF

D gene: TRBD1
V gene: TRBV30
clone size: NA
J gene: TRBJ2-7
CDR3 DNA: TGTGCCTGGAGTGTGGGGACAGGGACCTACGAGCAGTACTTC
CDR3 protein: CAWSVGTGTYEQYF

D gene: NA
V gene: TRBV29-1
clone size: many
J gene: TRBJ2-5
CDR3 DNA: TGCAGCGTTGAAGATGTAGGGGCGGGTGAGACCCAGTACTTC
CDR3 protein: CSVEDVGAGETQYF

D gene: NA
V gene: TRBV20-1
clone size: NA
J gene: TRBJ2-7
CDR3 DNA: TGCAGTGCTAGAGGTGACAGCCCGATCTCCTACGAGCAGTACTTC
CDR3 protein: CSARGDSPISYEQYF

D gene: NA
V gene: TRBV20-1
clone size: many
J gene: TRBJ2-3
CDR3 DNA: TGCAGTGCAAGGGACGGGACAGATACGCAGTATTTT
CDR3 protein: CSARDGTDTQYF

D gene: NA
V gene: TRBV20-1
clone size: few
J gene: TRBJ1-5
CDR3 DNA: TGCAGTGCTAGCAGGAGTACCAATCAGCCCCAGCATTTT
CDR3 protein: CSASRSTNQPQHF

D gene: TRBD1
V gene: TRBV5-1
clone size: medium-sized
J gene: TRBJ2-7
CDR3 DNA: TGCGCCAGCAGCGTTAGACAGGGGGCTATCGGCGAGCAGTACTTC
CDR3 protein: CASSVRQGAIGEQYF

D gene: NA
V gene: TRBV4-3
clone size: NA
J gene: TRBJ2-7
CDR3 DNA: TGCGCCAGCAGCCAAGAGGTCCCGGGAAGTCCTATGGAGCAGTACTTC
CDR3 protein: CASSQEVPGSPMEQYF

D gene: TRBD2
V gene: TRBV20-1
clone size: NA
J gene: TRBJ2-3
CDR3 DNA: TGCAGTGCTAGGACTAGCGGGGTCCCGGGAGATACGCAGTATTTT
CDR3 protein: CSARTSGVPGDTQYF

D gene: NA
V gene: TRBV7-8
clone size: few
J gene: TRBJ2-3
CDR3 DNA: TGTGCCAGCGGACGGGTTCCTAGAGCAGATACGCAGTATTTT
CDR3 protein: CASGRVPRADTQYF

D gene: NA
V gene: TRBV29-1
clone size: few
J gene: TRBJ2-7
CDR3 DNA: TGCAGCGTTGAAGAGCGCGGGCAGGGAACCTACGAGCAGTACTTC
CDR3 protein: CSVEERGQGTYEQYF

D gene: NA
V gene: TRBV12-3/TRBV12-4
clone size: NA
J gene: TRBJ2-1
CDR3 DNA: TGTGCCAGCAGCCTCCCCAGGGAGAATCCGTTCTTC
CDR3 protein: CASSLPRENPFF

D gene: TRBD1
V gene: TRBV3-1
clone size: few
J gene: TRBJ1-2
CDR3 DNA: TGTGCCAGCAGCCGGGACAGGGGGCTGGAAGGCTACACCTTC
CDR3 protein: CASSRDRGLEGYTF

D gene: NA
V gene: TRBV5-1
clone size: many
J gene: TRBJ1-1
CDR3 DNA: TGCGCCAGCAGCTTGCAACGGGTAACGAACACTGAAGCTTTCTTT
CDR3 protein: CASSLQRVTNTEAFF